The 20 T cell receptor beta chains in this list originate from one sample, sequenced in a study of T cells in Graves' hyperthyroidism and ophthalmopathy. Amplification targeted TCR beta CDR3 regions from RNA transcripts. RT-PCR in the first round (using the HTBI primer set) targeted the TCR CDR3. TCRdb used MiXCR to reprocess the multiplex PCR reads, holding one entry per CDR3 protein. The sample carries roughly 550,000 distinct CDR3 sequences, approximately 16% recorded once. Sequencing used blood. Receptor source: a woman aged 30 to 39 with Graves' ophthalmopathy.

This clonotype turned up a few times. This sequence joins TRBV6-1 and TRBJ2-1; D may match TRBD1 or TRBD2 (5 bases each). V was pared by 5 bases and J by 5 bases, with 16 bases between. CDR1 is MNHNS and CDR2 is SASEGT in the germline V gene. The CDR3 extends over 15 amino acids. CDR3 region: CASSTPSGGHNEQFF. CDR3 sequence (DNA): TGTGCCAGCAGTACTCCCAGTGGGGGACACAATGAGCAGTTCTTC.

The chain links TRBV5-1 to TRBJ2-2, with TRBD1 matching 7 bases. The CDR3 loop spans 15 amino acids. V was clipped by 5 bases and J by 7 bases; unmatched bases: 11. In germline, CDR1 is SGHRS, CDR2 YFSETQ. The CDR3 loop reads CASRRWGQPNGELFF. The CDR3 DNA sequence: TGCGCCAGCAGACGCTGGGGACAGCCCAACGGGGAGCTGTTTTTT.

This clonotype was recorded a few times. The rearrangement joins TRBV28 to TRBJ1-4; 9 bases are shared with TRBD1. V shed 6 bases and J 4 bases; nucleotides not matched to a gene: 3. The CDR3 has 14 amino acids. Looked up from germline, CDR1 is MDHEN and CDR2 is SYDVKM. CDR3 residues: CASRPTGGNEKLFF. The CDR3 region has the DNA TGTGCCAGCAGACCGACAGGGGGTAATGAAAAACTGTTTTTT.

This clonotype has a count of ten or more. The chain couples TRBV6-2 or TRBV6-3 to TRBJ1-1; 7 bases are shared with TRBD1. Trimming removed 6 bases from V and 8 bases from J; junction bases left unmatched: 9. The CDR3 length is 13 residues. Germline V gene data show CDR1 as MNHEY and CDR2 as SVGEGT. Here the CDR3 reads CASSGFLDREAFF. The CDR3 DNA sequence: TGTGCCAGCAGCGGATTCCTGGACAGGGAAGCTTTCTTT.

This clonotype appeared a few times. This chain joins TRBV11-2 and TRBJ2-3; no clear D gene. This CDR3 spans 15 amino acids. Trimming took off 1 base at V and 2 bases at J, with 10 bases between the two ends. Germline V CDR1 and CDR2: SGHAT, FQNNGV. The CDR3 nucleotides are TGTGCCAGCAGCTTAGGACTTCCGGACACAGATACGCAGTATTTT. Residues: CASSLGLPDTDTQYF.

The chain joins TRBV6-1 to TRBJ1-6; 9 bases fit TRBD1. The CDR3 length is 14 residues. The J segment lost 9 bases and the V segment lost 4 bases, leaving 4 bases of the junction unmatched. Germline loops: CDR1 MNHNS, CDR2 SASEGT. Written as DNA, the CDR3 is TGTGCCAGCAGTGGGAGGACAGGGGTTTCACCCCTCCACTTT. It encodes CASSGRTGVSPLHF.

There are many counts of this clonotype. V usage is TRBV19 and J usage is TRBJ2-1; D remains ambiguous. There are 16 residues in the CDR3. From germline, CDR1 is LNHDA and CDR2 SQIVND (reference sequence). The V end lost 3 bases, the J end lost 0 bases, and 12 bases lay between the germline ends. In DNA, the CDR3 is TGTGCCAGTAGTATGTCCCGGTCCAGCTCCTACAATGAGCAGTTCTTC. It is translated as CASSMSRSSSYNEQFF.

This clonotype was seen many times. The CDR3 sequence: CASSPSTGTGELFF. The DNA for the CDR3 is TGTGCCAGCTCACCATCGACAGGCACCGGGGAGCTGTTTTTT. This chain connects TRBV18 to TRBJ2-2; perhaps TRBD1 as D (6 bases). V shed 2 bases and J shed 4 bases, with 8 bases lying between them. Germline CDR1 KGHSH, CDR2 LQKENI. CDR3 length: 14 residues.

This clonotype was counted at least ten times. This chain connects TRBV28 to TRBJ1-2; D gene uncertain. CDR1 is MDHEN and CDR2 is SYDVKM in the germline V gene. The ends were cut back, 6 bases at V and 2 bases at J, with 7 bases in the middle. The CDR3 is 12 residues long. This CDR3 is CASSTPNYGYTF. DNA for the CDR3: TGTGCCAGCAGCACTCCAAACTATGGCTACACCTTC.

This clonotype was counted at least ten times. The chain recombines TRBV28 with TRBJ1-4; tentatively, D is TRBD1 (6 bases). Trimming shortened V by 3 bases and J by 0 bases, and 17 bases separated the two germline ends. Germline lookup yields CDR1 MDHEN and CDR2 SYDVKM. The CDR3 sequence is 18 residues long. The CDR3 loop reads CASSFPRSGGATNEKLFF. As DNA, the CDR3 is TGTGCCAGCAGTTTTCCCCGGAGTGGGGGCGCAACTAATGAAAAACTGTTTTTT.

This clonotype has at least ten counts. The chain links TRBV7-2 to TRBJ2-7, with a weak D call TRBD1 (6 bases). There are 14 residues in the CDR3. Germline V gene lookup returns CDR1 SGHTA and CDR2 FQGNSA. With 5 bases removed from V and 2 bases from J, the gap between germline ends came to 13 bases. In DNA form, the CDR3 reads TGTGCCAGCAGCCAACAGGGCGGAACCTACGAGCAGTACTTC. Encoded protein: CASSQQGGTYEQYF.

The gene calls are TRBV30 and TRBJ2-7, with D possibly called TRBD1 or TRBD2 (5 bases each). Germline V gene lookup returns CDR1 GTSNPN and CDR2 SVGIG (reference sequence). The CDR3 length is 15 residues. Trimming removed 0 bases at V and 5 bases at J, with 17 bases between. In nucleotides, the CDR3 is TGTGCCTGGAGTGTAGGGACCAAAGGACTCCACGAGCAGTACTTC. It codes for CAWSVGTKGLHEQYF. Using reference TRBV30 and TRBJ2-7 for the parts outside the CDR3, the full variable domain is SQTIHQWPATLVQPVGSPLSLECTVEGTSNPNLYWYRQAAGRGLQLLFYSVGIGQISSEVPQNLSASRPQDRQFILSSKKLLLSDSGFYLCAWSVGTKGLHEQYFGPGTRLTVT.

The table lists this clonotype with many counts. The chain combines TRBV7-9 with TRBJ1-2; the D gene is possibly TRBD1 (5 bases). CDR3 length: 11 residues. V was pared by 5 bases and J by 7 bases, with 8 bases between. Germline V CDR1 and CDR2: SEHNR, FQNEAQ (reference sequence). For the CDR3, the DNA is TGTGCCAGCAGCCTTACAGGTGGCTACACCTTC. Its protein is CASSLTGGYTF.

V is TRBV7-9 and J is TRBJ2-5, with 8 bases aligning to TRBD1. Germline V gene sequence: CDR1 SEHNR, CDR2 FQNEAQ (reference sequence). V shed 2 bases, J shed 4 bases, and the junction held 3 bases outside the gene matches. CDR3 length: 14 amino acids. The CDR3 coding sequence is TGTGCCAGCAGCTTATCAGGGGGCGTAGAGACCCAGTACTTC. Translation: CASSLSGGVETQYF.

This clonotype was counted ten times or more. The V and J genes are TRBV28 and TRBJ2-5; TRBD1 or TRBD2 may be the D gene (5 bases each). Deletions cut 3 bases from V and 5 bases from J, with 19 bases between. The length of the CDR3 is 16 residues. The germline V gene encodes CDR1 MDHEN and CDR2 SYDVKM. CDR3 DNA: TGTGCCAGCAGTTTTCCGAGGGACCCCCTAGGGGAGACCCAGTACTTC. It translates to CASSFPRDPLGETQYF.

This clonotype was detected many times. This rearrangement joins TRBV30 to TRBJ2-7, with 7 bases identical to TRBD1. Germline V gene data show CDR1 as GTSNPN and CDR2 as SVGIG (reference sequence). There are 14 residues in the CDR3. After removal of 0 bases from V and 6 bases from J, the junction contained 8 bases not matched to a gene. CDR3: CAWSVRGLVGEQYF. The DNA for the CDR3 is TGTGCCTGGAGTGTTAGGGGGCTGGTTGGCGAGCAGTACTTC.

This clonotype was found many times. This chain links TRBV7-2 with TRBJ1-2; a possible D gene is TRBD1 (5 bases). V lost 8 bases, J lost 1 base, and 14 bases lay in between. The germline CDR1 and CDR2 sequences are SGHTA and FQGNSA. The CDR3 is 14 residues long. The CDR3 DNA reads TGTGCCAGCCTAGGGGTCCTTGTTAACTATGGCTACACCTTC. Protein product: CASLGVLVNYGYTF.

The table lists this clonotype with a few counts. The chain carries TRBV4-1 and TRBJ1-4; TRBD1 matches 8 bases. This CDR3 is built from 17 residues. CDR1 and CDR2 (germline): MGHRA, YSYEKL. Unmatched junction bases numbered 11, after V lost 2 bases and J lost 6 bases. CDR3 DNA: TGCGCCAGCAGCCAACTGGTCAGGGGGCGGAGGTATGAAAAACTGTTTTTT. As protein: CASSQLVRGRRYEKLFF.

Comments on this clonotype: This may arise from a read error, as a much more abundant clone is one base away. The CDR3 reads CSEVAGESNEQFF. CDR3 nucleotide sequence: TGCAGTGAGGTAGCGGGAGAATCGAATGAGCAGTTCTTC. This sequence joins TRBV20-1 and TRBJ2-1; 9 bases match TRBD2. There are 13 residues in the CDR3. The germline CDR1 and CDR2 sequences are DFQATT and SNEGSKA (reference sequence). V gave up 7 bases and J gave up 7 bases; unmatched junction bases: 8.

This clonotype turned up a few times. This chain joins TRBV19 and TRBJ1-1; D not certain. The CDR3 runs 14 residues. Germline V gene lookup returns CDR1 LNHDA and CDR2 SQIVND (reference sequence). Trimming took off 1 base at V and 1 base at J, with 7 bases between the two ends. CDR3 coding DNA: TGTGCCAGTAGTATAGGGCCGGCGAACACTGAAGCTTTCTTT. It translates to CASSIGPANTEAFF.